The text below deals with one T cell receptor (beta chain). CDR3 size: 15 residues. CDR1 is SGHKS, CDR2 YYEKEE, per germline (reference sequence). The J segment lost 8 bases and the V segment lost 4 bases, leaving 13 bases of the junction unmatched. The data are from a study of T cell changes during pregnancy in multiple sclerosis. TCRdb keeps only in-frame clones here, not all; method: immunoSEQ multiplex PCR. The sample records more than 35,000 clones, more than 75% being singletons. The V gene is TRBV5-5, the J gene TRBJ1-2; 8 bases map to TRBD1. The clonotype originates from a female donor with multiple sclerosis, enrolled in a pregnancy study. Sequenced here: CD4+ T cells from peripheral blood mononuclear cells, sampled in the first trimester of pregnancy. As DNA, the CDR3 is TGTGCCAGCAGCCGGGACGAGGGCAGGGGGCGAGGCTACACCTTC. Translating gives CASSRDEGRGRGYTF.